This TCR beta chain derives from a study of blood T cell repertoires in COVID-19. CDR3 size: 16 residues. V lost 5 bases and J lost 3; bases outside the gene matches: 12. Germline lookup yields CDR1 MNHEY and CDR2 SVGEGT. Some clones are missing from TCRdb's copy, which holds only in-frame ones; the method was immunoSEQ multiplex PCR. The sample includes about 260,000 clones, approximately 86% seen only once; the top ten take around 9.1%. The receptor was derived from a man aged 35 to 55 who had recovered from COVID-19. The sample comprised peripheral blood. The chain joins TRBV6-2 or TRBV6-3 to TRBJ2-7; 8 bases match TRBD1. This CDR3 is CASSSHAGTGFYEQYF. In DNA form, the CDR3 reads TGTGCCAGCAGTAGCCACGCCGGGACAGGATTCTACGAGCAGTACTTC.